The 18 T cell receptor beta chains below were found in one sample sequenced in a study of T cells in Graves' hyperthyroidism and ophthalmopathy. The TCR beta CDR3 regions underwent amplification using RNA transcripts as the source. The TCR CDR3 first-round RT-PCR relied on the HTBI primer set. TCRdb called the multiplex PCR reads again in MiXCR, with one record for every CDR3 protein. The sample has 310,000 or so distinct CDR3 sequences; 15% to 20% are singletons. Specimen: blood. The receptor source for this set is a woman aged 60 to 75 with Graves' ophthalmopathy.

The sample holds many counts of this clonotype. The chain is built from TRBV18 and TRBJ1-5; D unclear. Germline loops: CDR1 KGHSH, CDR2 LQKENI. The CDR3 totals 13 residues. V lost 4 bases and J lost 5, with 9 bases in between. DNA of the CDR3: TGTGCCAGCTCACAAGAGGTTTATCAGCCCCAGCATTTT. Its protein is CASSQEVYQPQHF.

The chain uses TRBV7-2 and TRBJ2-1; D remains unclear. CDR1 and CDR2 from the germline V gene are SGHTA and FQGNSA. Trimming pared 5 bases from V and 9 bases from J, leaving 14 bases between. The CDR3 is 13 residues long. The CDR3 is CASSPERMSEQFF. The CDR3 DNA reads as TGTGCCAGCAGCCCGGAGCGTATGAGTGAGCAGTTCTTC.

This clonotype was observed many times. The V call is TRBV6-2 or TRBV6-3, the J call TRBJ2-7, with 7 bases fitting TRBD1. CDR3 length: 12 residues. Germline lookup yields CDR1 MNHEY and CDR2 SVGEGT. The junction had 5 bases not matched to a gene; V was cut back by 7 bases and J by 5 bases. CDR3 in amino acids: CASKTGRDEQYF. CDR3 nucleotides: TGTGCCAGCAAGACAGGGCGAGACGAGCAGTACTTC.

The CDR3 DNA follows: TGCGCCAGCAGCCACGGGGGACAGAAGTACGTCGATGAGCAGTTCTTC. Translated, it gives CASSHGGQKYVDEQFF. The chain combines TRBV4-3 with TRBJ2-1, with D perhaps matching TRBD1 (7 bases). This CDR3 is 16 amino acids long. The V gene lost 3 bases and the J gene lost 8 bases, with 20 bases spanning the gap. The germline gives CDR1 LGHNA, CDR2 YSLEER.

This clonotype was detected ten times or more. The chain carries TRBV5-1 and TRBJ2-2; D tentatively fits TRBD1 or TRBD2 (5 bases each). CDR1 and CDR2 (germline): SGHRS, YFSETQ. This CDR3 is built from 17 residues. V shed 0 bases and J shed 4 bases, with 16 bases lying between them. CDR3 DNA sequence: TGCGCCAGCAGCTTGGCTCCAGGGACCCGCGGCACCGGGGAGCTGTTTTTT. This gives the protein CASSLAPGTRGTGELFF. The whole variable domain, remainder taken from reference TRBV5-1 and TRBJ2-2, is KAGVTQTPRYLIKTRGQQVTLSCSPISGHRSVSWYQQTPGQGLQFLFEYFSETQRNKGNFPGRFSGRQFSNSRSEMNVSTLELGDSALYLCASSLAPGTRGTGELFFGEGSRLTVL.

The V gene is TRBV20-1, the J gene TRBJ2-7, with D perhaps TRBD1 or TRBD2 (5 bases each). The CDR3 runs to 12 residues. Trimming pared 5 bases from V and 6 bases from J, leaving 14 bases between. The germline V gene has CDR1 DFQATT and CDR2 SNEGSKA (reference sequence). In DNA, the CDR3 is TGCAGTGCTTACGGTGGGGGTCCCGAGCAGTACTTC. Translating gives CSAYGGGPEQYF.

This clonotype was recorded at least ten times. V is TRBV4-2 and J is TRBJ2-1; tentative D call: TRBD2 (6 bases). Trimming took 0 bases from V and 3 from J, leaving 15 bases between them. Per germline, CDR1 LGHNA and CDR2 YNFKEQ. The CDR3 extends over 17 amino acids. In DNA form, the CDR3 reads TGTGCCAGCAGCCAAGAGTGGGGCCTAGCGATCTACAATGAGCAGTTCTTC. This codes for CASSQEWGLAIYNEQFF.

In this sample, this clonotype turned up a few times. V gene TRBV7-8 combines with J gene TRBJ2-1; 10 nucleotides line up with TRBD2. Germline V lookup: CDR1 SGHVS, CDR2 FQNEAQ. The CDR3 sequence is 17 residues long. V lost 4 bases and J lost 8; bases outside the gene matches: 14. The CDR3 bases are TGTGCCAGCAGCTCTCCGAGCGGGGGGGGGGGAAGAGATGAGCAGTTCTTC. Protein: CASSSPSGGGGRDEQFF.

This clonotype showed up many times. This chain connects TRBV2 to TRBJ2-6; tentatively, D is TRBD2 (5 bases). The V gene lost 5 bases and the J gene lost 3 bases, with 8 bases spanning the gap. Germline assignment: CDR1 SNHLY and CDR2 FYNNEI. The CDR3 covers 14 residues. CDR3 in DNA: TGTGCCAGCAGTCCCCGGGGTGGGGCCAACGTCCTGACTTTC. It specifies CASSPRGGANVLTF. Filled out from reference TRBV2 and TRBJ2-6, the complete variable domain reads EPEVTQTPSHQVTQMGQEVILRCVPISNHLYFYWYRQILGQKVEFLVSFYNNEISEKSEIFDDQFSVERPDGSNFTLKIRSTKLEDSAMYFCASSPRGGANVLTFGAGSRLTVL.

A few counts support this clonotype. The chain uses TRBV6-2 or TRBV6-3 and TRBJ2-1; D gene ambiguous. The V and J ends lost 2 bases and 8 bases respectively, with 10 bases between them. Germline-derived CDR1 and CDR2 are MNHEY and SVGEGT. The length of the CDR3 is 13 residues. DNA of the CDR3: TGTGCCAGCAGTTACGGCAAGTCGTATGAGCAGTTCTTC. The encoded protein is CASSYGKSYEQFF.

In its sample, this clonotype was seen many times. CDR3 in amino acids: CASSQDGFGYNEQFF. The CDR3 nucleotides read TGTGCCAGCAGCCAAGACGGTTTCGGATACAATGAGCAGTTCTTC. V and J are TRBV3-1 and TRBJ2-1; no clear D. CDR3 length: 15 amino acids. CDR1 and CDR2 from the germline V gene are LGHDT and YNNKEL (reference sequence). V lost 0 bases and J 4 bases, leaving 10 bases between the germline ends.

The chain carries TRBV15 and TRBJ1-3; D not resolved. There are 17 residues in the CDR3. The germline gives CDR1 LNHNV, CDR2 YYDKDF (reference sequence). Trimming cost V 0 bases and J 4 bases, with 16 bases left between them. The CDR3 nucleotides are TGTGCCACCAGCAGAGATATGACCCCCTCTAGCGGAAACACCATATATTTT. This codes for CATSRDMTPSSGNTIYF.

This clonotype was counted many times. The chain uses TRBV28 and TRBJ2-2; D is possibly TRBD1 (6 bases). CDR3 length equals 13 residues. Trimming removed 4 bases from V and 7 bases from J, with 10 bases in between. Per the germline V gene, CDR1 is MDHEN and CDR2 is SYDVKM. Written as DNA, the CDR3 is TGTGCCAGCAGTTCGACAGGCGTCGGGGAGCTGTTTTTT. Protein: CASSSTGVGELFF.

This clonotype was recorded at least ten times. The chain combines TRBV18 with TRBJ2-1; D unclear. The length of the CDR3 is 15 residues. Trimming cost V 2 bases and J 8 bases, with 16 bases left between them. CDR1 is KGHSH, CDR2 LQKENI, per germline. The CDR3 DNA follows: TGTGCCAGCTCACCATCGTCAGGTCTAGAAGATGAGCAGTTCTTC. This gives the protein CASSPSSGLEDEQFF.

This clonotype was seen at least ten times. The CDR3 loop is CASTQGEYEDTQYF. CDR3 bases: TGTGCCAGCACCCAGGGAGAATATGAAGATACGCAGTATTTT. The chain carries TRBV4-2 and TRBJ2-3; the D gene could be TRBD1 or TRBD2 (5 bases each). Germline V gene lookup returns CDR1 LGHNA and CDR2 YNFKEQ. The V gene lost 7 bases and the J gene lost 5 bases, with 16 bases spanning the gap. The CDR3 length is 14 residues.

This clonotype has a count of ten or more. J is TRBJ2-5 and V is TRBV11-2; 12 bases align to TRBD2. The germline V gene encodes CDR1 SGHAT and CDR2 FQNNGV. CDR3 length equals 16 residues. Trimming removed 2 bases from V and 5 bases from J; junction bases left unmatched: 6. CDR3 bases: TGTGCCAGCAGCTTACTTTCTAGCGGGAGGGAGGAGACCCAGTACTTC. Translated: CASSLLSSGREETQYF.

The sample holds many counts of this clonotype. This chain joins TRBV6-2 or TRBV6-3 and TRBJ2-3, with TRBD1 as a possible D gene (8 bases). The CDR3 is 16 amino acids. CDR1 and CDR2 from the germline V gene are MNHEY and SVGEGT. Trimming left V 2 bases short and J 6 bases short, with 18 bases between. The CDR3 DNA follows: TGTGCCAGCAGTTACAGCGGGACAGGTTTTCAGGATACGCAGTATTTT. This translates into CASSYSGTGFQDTQYF.

This rearrangement joins TRBV4-3 to TRBJ2-1; TRBD1 agrees at 10 bases. Germline CDR1 and CDR2: LGHNA and YSLEER. Trimming cost V 4 bases and J 5 bases; bases outside gene matches: 5. CDR3 size: 15 residues. The chain's CDR3 is CASSPDRGRNNEQFF. CDR3 in DNA: TGCGCCAGCAGCCCGGACAGGGGGAGGAACAATGAGCAGTTCTTC.